This T cell receptor (beta chain) was sequenced during a study of blood T cell repertoires in COVID-19. Study context: T cells, B-cell-depleted T cells, or PBMCs provided the cDNA or gDNA that served as material.

Germline trimming cut 7 bases from V and 0 bases from J; bases unmatched to any gene: 6. The CDR3 spans 15 residues. Germline values: CDR1 LNHDA, CDR2 SQIVND (reference sequence). In the authors' methods: Amplification of reference gene primers provided the estimated nucleated cell counts. TCRdb keeps only in-frame clones here, not all; method: immunoSEQ multiplex PCR. That table gives V, J and clone size, and the DNA gave D and trimming. The sample yields 150,000 to 200,000 clones, more than 85% seen once. This receptor was identified in a man between 65 and 85 years old with active or convalescent COVID-19. The material sequenced was peripheral blood. The V call is TRBV19, the J call TRBJ1-1, with 9 positions matching TRBD1. The DNA for the CDR3 is TGTGCCAGTAAGCGGACAGGGGAAGTGAACACTGAAGCTTTCTTT. Amino acid sequence: CASKRTGEVNTEAFF.